What follows is one T cell receptor (beta chain) and its context. Antigen specificity is unknown. The source of the sample is a study of T cells after yellow fever vaccination. Across the study: Fractions of low cell number were prepared using SMART-Seq v4 Ultra Low Input. Study observations and caveats: Boosting was followed by the reappearance of most primary-vaccination clones (less than 98% CD4, around 91% CD8). Though weaker, the secondary response peaked faster, on day 5 versus 15.

TCRdb recomputed calls from the 5' RACE reads with MiXCR, one row per CDR3 protein. The profile covers 500,000 to 650,000 distinct CDR3 sequences, with 10% to 15% appearing a single time and about 15% taken by the ten largest. The length of the CDR3 is 16 residues. The V gene end was trimmed by 5 bases and the J gene end by 0 bases; junction bases not matched to a gene: 7. Per germline, CDR1 SGHTA and CDR2 FQGNSA. The source material was PBMCs, sampled on the day of the yellow fever booster vaccination. This chain uses TRBV7-2 with TRBJ2-5; TRBD2 matches 9 bases. The source of this sequence is a man aged 25 to 40 who received the YFV17D yellow fever vaccine. The CDR3 sequence: CASSRLTSGYQETQYF. The CDR3 nucleotides read TGTGCCAGCAGCCGCCTTACTAGCGGGTACCAAGAGACCCAGTACTTC. The full variable domain, rest sourced from reference TRBV7-2 and TRBJ2-5, is GAGVSQSPSNKVTEKGKDVELRCDPISGHTALYWYRQSLGQGLEFLIYFQGNSAPDKSGLPSDRFSAERTGGSVSTLTIQRTQQEDSAVYLCASSRLTSGYQETQYFGPGTRLLVL.